This entry lists 9 T cell receptor beta chains sequenced from one sample in a study of T cells in Graves' hyperthyroidism and ophthalmopathy. From RNA transcripts, TCR beta CDR3 regions were amplified. The HTBI set primed first-round TCR CDR3 RT-PCR. A single record per CDR3 protein comes from TCRdb applying MiXCR to the multiplex PCR reads. The table lists nearly 750,000 distinct CDR3 sequences, approximately 40% of them singletons. Sample: blood. Receptors originate from a woman aged 40 to 50 with Graves' hyperthyroidism.

V usage is TRBV12-3 or TRBV12-4 and J usage is TRBJ1-2; 9 nucleotides line up with TRBD1. Trimming cost V 4 bases and J 8 bases; bases outside gene matches: 11. The CDR3 has 15 amino acids. The CDR3 protein is CASSSAPDRGEGYTF. The CDR3 bases are TGTGCCAGCAGTTCGGCACCGGACAGGGGTGAAGGCTACACCTTC.

This clonotype was counted many times. The DNA for the CDR3 is TGTGCCAGCAGCCCCCAGGGGGTAAATCAGCCCCAGCATTTT. Its translation: CASSPQGVNQPQHF. J is TRBJ1-5 and V is TRBV7-9, with TRBD1 matching 7 bases. The CDR3 is made up of 14 amino acids. Germline V CDR1 and CDR2: SEHNR, FQNEAQ (reference sequence). The junction had 5 bases not matched to a gene; V was cut back by 5 bases and J by 4 bases.

In this sample, this clonotype turned up many times. This chain uses TRBV29-1 with TRBJ2-2, with 7 positions matching TRBD2. The CDR3 runs 14 residues. CDR1 and CDR2 (germline): SQVTM, ANQGSEA. V lost 7 bases to trimming and J lost 0 bases; unmatched junction nucleotides: 5. The CDR3 sequence is CSAGTTANTGELFF. As DNA, the CDR3 is TGCAGCGCCGGGACTACAGCGAACACCGGGGAGCTGTTTTTT.

The chain is built from TRBV24-1 and TRBJ1-2; 7 bases fit TRBD1. V lost 11 bases, J lost 4 bases, and 21 bases stayed unmatched. Germline V gene lookup returns CDR1 KGHDR and CDR2 SFDVKD. The CDR3 totals 17 residues. This CDR3 is CASSQGNGLGQSYGYTF. CDR3 coding DNA: TGTGCCAGCAGCCAAGGGAATGGATTGGGACAGTCCTATGGCTACACCTTC.

J is TRBJ1-1 and V is TRBV12-3 or TRBV12-4, with TRBD1 as a possible D gene (6 bases). The germline V and J ends were trimmed by 10 bases and 0 bases, with 24 bases remaining between them. The CDR3 has 17 residues. The CDR3, as DNA: TGTGCCATCTCGCGTAGGGGAGGACAGCAAATGAACACTGAAGCTTTCTTT. Translation: CAISRRGGQQMNTEAFF.

In this sample, this clonotype turned up many times. The V and J genes are TRBV24-1 and TRBJ2-5; D possibly corresponds to TRBD2 (6 bases). The germline CDR1 and CDR2 sequences are KGHDR and SFDVKD. The CDR3 has 13 residues. Trimming took 5 bases from V and 3 from J, leaving 9 bases between them. In DNA form, the CDR3 reads TGTGCCACCAGTGCTCGGGGGAAAGAGACCCAGTACTTC. This codes for CATSARGKETQYF.

CDR3 region: CASSRGRGVSYGYTF. The DNA for the CDR3 is TGTGCCAGCAGCCGGGGCAGGGGCGTTAGTTATGGCTACACCTTC. The V call is TRBV11-2, the J call TRBJ1-2, with D perhaps TRBD1 (6 bases). The CDR3 totals 15 residues. Trimming pared 5 bases from V and 5 bases from J, leaving 18 bases between. Germline CDR1 and CDR2: SGHAT and FQNNGV.

The chain uses TRBV6-1 and TRBJ2-7; tentatively, D is TRBD2 (7 bases). The CDR3 covers 17 residues. V dropped 6 bases and J dropped 6 bases, with 27 bases sitting between them. Germline V gives CDR1 MNHNS, CDR2 SASEGT. CDR3 DNA sequence: TGTGCCAGCAGGCCCCAAACCGGGACATGGGAGGGAAGCGAGCAGTACTTC. Its translation is CASRPQTGTWEGSEQYF.

V is TRBV9 and J is TRBJ2-7, with D maybe TRBD1 (6 bases). Germline loops: CDR1 SGDLS, CDR2 YYNGEE. Deletions cut 3 bases from V and 4 bases from J, with 11 bases between. CDR3 length equals 13 residues. CDR3 nucleotides: TGTGCCAGCAGCGAGGGGACACAATACGAGCAGTACTTC. Residues: CASSEGTQYEQYF. The full variable domain, its missing parts supplied by reference TRBV9 and TRBJ2-7, is DSGVTQTPKHLITATGQRVTLRCSPRSGDLSVYWYQQSLDQGLQFLIQYYNGEERAKGNILERFSAQQFPDLHSELNLSSLELGDSALYFCASSEGTQYEQYFGPGTRLTVT.